Listed here are 24 T cell receptor beta chains from one sample, sequenced in a study of T-cell memory formation after mild COVID-19. TCRdb re-called the 5' RACE reads with MiXCR, one entry per CDR3 protein. Here the sample spans roughly 280,000 distinct CDR3 sequences, about a sixth being singletons. The sequenced sample was PBMCs or a T cell subset sorted from them (not recorded which). The source is a man aged 18 to 35 who had mild COVID-19 (a few samples of this study predate the infection). Cell type and time point are not known.

This clonotype has just a few counts. The rearrangement links TRBV6-2 or TRBV6-3 to TRBJ2-7; 7 bases map to TRBD2. The CDR3 totals 12 residues. V gave up 6 bases and J gave up 4 bases; unmatched junction bases: 3. The V gene's germline CDR1 is MNHEY and CDR2 SVGEGT. The CDR3 here is CASRTSPYEQYF. The CDR3, as DNA: TGTGCCAGCAGGACTAGCCCATACGAGCAGTACTTC.

There are a few counts of this clonotype. The CDR3 DNA sequence: TGTGCCAGCAGTTCGCAGGCGGGGGAGCAGTACGTC. It codes for CASSSQAGEQYV. V is TRBV28 and J is TRBJ2-7, with D possibly TRBD2 on 6 matching bases. CDR1 and CDR2 from the germline V gene are MDHEN and SYDVKM. This CDR3 has 12 amino acids. With 4 bases removed from V and 7 bases from J, the gap between germline ends came to 11 bases.

V is TRBV3-2 and J is TRBJ2-2; the D segment call TRBD2 is taken from the table without a DNA check. TRBV3-2 is marked as a pseudogene. The CDR3 is 17 residues long. The CDR3 loop is CASSQETSGGHTGELFF. In nucleotides, the CDR3 is TGTGCCAGCAGCCAAGAAACCAGCGGGGGGCACACCGGGGAGCTGTTTTTT.

This clonotype occurred a few times. The chain recombines TRBV7-2 with TRBJ2-7; 7 bases are shared with TRBD1. The CDR3 loop spans 15 amino acids. CDR1 and CDR2 (germline): SGHTA, FQGNSA. Trimming at V came to 5 bases and at J to 1 base, leaving 8 bases not matched to a gene. Here the CDR3 DNA reads TGTGCCAGCAGCCCGGACAGGTCTGGATCCTACGAGCAGTACTTC. It yields the protein CASSPDRSGSYEQYF.

This clonotype has a handful of counts. CDR3 DNA: TGTGCCAGCACTCACGAGGACAGACAAGAGACCCAGTACTTC. Translating gives CASTHEDRQETQYF. This chain uses TRBV12-3 or TRBV12-4 with TRBJ2-5; maybe TRBD1 (6 bases). The V and J ends lost 7 bases and 2 bases respectively, with 14 bases between them. CDR3 length: 14 amino acids.

J is TRBJ1-5 and V is TRBV6-2 or TRBV6-3, with D maybe TRBD1 (5 bases). The germline V gene encodes CDR1 MNHEY and CDR2 SVGEGT. Trimming shortened V by 7 bases and J by 2 bases, and 15 bases separated the two germline ends. CDR3 length: 15 residues. This CDR3 reads CASTATVLGNQPQHF. The CDR3, as DNA: TGTGCCAGCACTGCGACAGTGCTAGGCAATCAGCCCCAGCATTTT.

The sample holds a few counts of this clonotype. V and J are TRBV7-2 and TRBJ1-6, with D unclear. Germline values: CDR1 SGHTA, CDR2 FQGNSA. Trimming stripped 5 bases from V and 5 bases from J, with 13 bases between. The CDR3 has 15 residues. The CDR3 coding sequence is TGTGCCAGCAGCCCCGCCGGTCTAAATAATTCACCCCTCCACTTT. Residues: CASSPAGLNNSPLHF.

This clonotype was recorded a few times. V gene TRBV11-2 combines with J gene TRBJ2-1, with no clear D. Trimming removed 2 bases at V and 0 bases at J, with 8 bases between. The CDR3 covers 15 residues. The germline CDR1 and CDR2 sequences are SGHAT and FQNNGV. The CDR3 nucleotides read TGTGCCAGCAGCTTAATAGAGAGCTCCTACAATGAGCAGTTCTTC. It is translated as CASSLIESSYNEQFF. The whole variable domain, filled in from reference TRBV11-2 and TRBJ2-1, reads EAGVAQSPRYKIIEKRQSVAFWCNPISGHATLYWYQQILGQGPKLLIQFQNNGVVDDSQLPKDRFSAERLKGVDSTLKIQPAKLEDSAVYLCASSLIESSYNEQFFGPGTRLTVL.

This clonotype was counted a few times. The chain has TRBV20-1 and TRBJ1-5; D possibly corresponds to TRBD1 (5 bases). The CDR3 has 14 residues. V lost 6 bases and J 1 base, leaving 13 bases between the germline ends. Looked up from germline, CDR1 is DFQATT and CDR2 is SNEGSKA (reference sequence). Here the CDR3 reads CSAPPGGSNQPQHF. The CDR3 nucleotides are TGCAGTGCCCCGCCGGGGGGAAGCAATCAGCCCCAGCATTTT.

The chain couples TRBV7-2 to TRBJ2-1, with no clear D. CDR3 length equals 17 residues. Per germline, CDR1 SGHTA and CDR2 FQGNSA. The V end lost 7 bases, the J end lost 0 bases, and 19 bases lay between the germline ends. The CDR3 DNA reads as TGTGCCAGCACCCCCACGCCGACCTCCTTCTCCTACAATGAGCAGTTCTTC. This encodes CASTPTPTSFSYNEQFF.

This clonotype was detected a few times. The chain couples TRBV19 to TRBJ2-5; 10 bases agree with TRBD2. This CDR3 region has 15 residues. V lost 5 bases and J lost 5; bases outside the gene matches: 8. Germline CDR1 is LNHDA and CDR2 is SQIVND (reference sequence). For the CDR3, the DNA is TGTGCCAGTAGTCCCCTAGCGGGGGTCGGGGAGACCCAGTACTTC. Its translation is CASSPLAGVGETQYF. The full variable domain, in which reference TRBV19 and TRBJ2-5 provide the parts outside the CDR3, is DGGITQSPKYLFRKEGQNVTLSCEQNLNHDAMYWYRQDPGQGLRLIYYSQIVNDFQKGDIAEGYSVSREKKESFPLTVTSAQKNPTAFYLCASSPLAGVGETQYFGPGTRLLVL.

This clonotype was detected only a few times. This chain links TRBV11-2 with TRBJ2-1; 7 bases line up with TRBD1. CDR1 SGHAT and CDR2 FQNNGV come from the germline V gene. CDR3 size: 16 residues. Trimming removed 4 bases from V and 8 bases from J; junction bases left unmatched: 14. Written as DNA, the CDR3 is TGTGCCAGCAGCTCCCGGGACAGACAACCTAACGATGAGCAGTTCTTC. It is translated as CASSSRDRQPNDEQFF. Full variable domain (remainder filled in from reference TRBV11-2 and TRBJ2-1): EAGVAQSPRYKIIEKRQSVAFWCNPISGHATLYWYQQILGQGPKLLIQFQNNGVVDDSQLPKDRFSAERLKGVDSTLKIQPAKLEDSAVYLCASSSRDRQPNDEQFFGPGTRLTVL.

This clonotype was seen repeatedly, ten times or more. CDR3 in amino acids: CASIPGTESYEQYV. In nucleotides, the CDR3 is TGCGCCAGCATCCCCGGGACGGAGTCCTACGAGCAGTACGTC. The chain links TRBV5-1 to TRBJ2-7; D assignment may be TRBD1 or TRBD2 (5 bases each). The CDR3 is made up of 14 amino acids. Trimming stripped 6 bases from V and 1 base from J, with 14 bases between. Germline CDR1 reads SGHRS; CDR2 reads YFSETQ.

This clonotype was observed a handful of times. This chain joins TRBV20-1 and TRBJ2-3, with 12 bases that match TRBD1. The V and J ends lost 3 bases and 2 bases, in that order; junction bases with no gene match: 6. Per the germline V gene, CDR1 is DFQATT and CDR2 is SNEGSKA (reference sequence). This CDR3 spans 16 amino acids. DNA of the CDR3: TGCAGTGCTAGCACTTGGGACAGGGGGCTCACAGATACGCAGTATTTT. Amino acids: CSASTWDRGLTDTQYF.

This clonotype appeared many times. V gene TRBV15 combines with J gene TRBJ1-5; D gene ambiguous. Trimming took off 0 bases at V and 3 bases at J, with 9 bases between the two ends. Germline CDR1 and CDR2: LNHNV and YYDKDF (reference sequence). The CDR3 consists of 15 residues. The CDR3 DNA is TGTGCCACCAGCAGAGATTTGCAGGTCAATCAGCCCCAGCATTTT. Protein product: CATSRDLQVNQPQHF. Variable domain in full (rest from reference TRBV15 and TRBJ1-5): DAMVIQNPRYQVTQFGKPVTLSCSQTLNHNVMYWYQQKSSQAPKLLFHYYDKDFNNEADTPDNFQSRRPNTSFCFLDIRSPGLGDTAMYLCATSRDLQVNQPQHFGDGTRLSIL.

The chain has TRBV7-9 and TRBJ2-3; D is tentatively TRBD1 or TRBD2 (5 bases each). The V end was cut by 6 bases, the J end by 6 bases, with 13 bases between. CDR3 length: 13 residues. Germline loops: CDR1 SEHNR, CDR2 FQNEAQ (reference sequence). CDR3 sequence reads: CASRTLGTDTQYF. The DNA for the CDR3 is TGTGCCAGCAGGACCCTAGGGACCGATACGCAGTATTTT.

CDR3 nucleotides: TGTGCCAGCAGTTTACGAACGGGGGTAGGATTCTACGAGCAGTACTTC. This translates into CASSLRTGVGFYEQYF. The chain links TRBV27 to TRBJ2-7, with D possibly TRBD2 on 6 matching bases. V gave up 2 bases and J gave up 3 bases, with 17 bases separating them. This CDR3 has 16 residues. Germline V gives CDR1 MNHEY, CDR2 SMNVEV (reference sequence).

This clonotype was found a few times. The V call is TRBV20-1, the J call TRBJ1-4; D gene ambiguous. The CDR3 is made up of 12 amino acids. V was clipped by 6 bases and J by 5 bases, with 10 bases between them. Germline CDR1 reads DFQATT; CDR2 reads SNEGSKA (reference sequence). CDR3: CSAVEGNEKLFF. The CDR3 nucleotides are TGCAGTGCAGTCGAAGGGAATGAAAAACTGTTTTTT.

This chain's CDR3 is CASSSPSGDYEQYF. The CDR3 region has the DNA TGTGCCAGCAGCTCCCCTTCGGGCGACTACGAGCAGTACTTC. The chain employs TRBV7-9 and TRBJ2-7; no reliable D call. The CDR3 extends over 14 amino acids. V was shortened by 4 bases and J by 3 bases, with 13 bases between the two germline ends. In germline, CDR1 is SEHNR, CDR2 FQNEAQ (reference sequence). Using reference TRBV7-9 and TRBJ2-7 for the parts outside the CDR3, the full variable domain is DTGVSQNPRHKITKRGQNVTFRCDPISEHNRLYWYRQTLGQGPEFLTYFQNEAQLEKSRLLSDRFSAERPKGSFSTLEIQRTEQGDSAMYLCASSSPSGDYEQYFGPGTRLTVT.

The V and J genes are TRBV5-1 and TRBJ2-3; D is uncertain. The CDR3 loop spans 13 amino acids. Germline CDR1 is SGHRS and CDR2 is YFSETQ. Trimming pared 0 bases from V and 4 bases from J, leaving 6 bases between. The CDR3 coding sequence is TGCGCCAGCAGCTTGGCCGTTCCAGATACGCAGTATTTT. This encodes CASSLAVPDTQYF.

This clonotype was counted between two and nine times. This chain links TRBV6-5 with TRBJ2-7, with D hard to call. The CDR3 runs 11 residues. CDR1 and CDR2 from the germline V gene are MNHEY and SVGAGI. With 10 bases removed from V and 0 bases from J, the gap between germline ends came to 7 bases. DNA of the CDR3: TGTGCCACCCGGAGCTCCTACGAGCAGTACTTC. It codes for CATRSSYEQYF.

The chain recombines TRBV30 with TRBJ2-5; perhaps TRBD2 as D (5 bases). V shed 5 bases and J shed 13 bases, with 20 bases lying between them. This CDR3 comprises 12 residues. Germline lookup yields CDR1 GTSNPN and CDR2 SVGIG (reference sequence). CDR3 DNA sequence: TGTGCCTGGGGTACACGGGGAAGCTCCCCGTACTTC. This translates into CAWGTRGSSPYF.

Ten or more counts support this clonotype. Given the absence of the conserved phenylalanine or tryptophan at the CDR3 end, a read error is likely. The limits of the CDR3 on the DNA are not certain, so only TCRdb's listed CDR3 is given. This chain uses TRBV7-9 with TRBJ2-7. The CDR3 has 9 amino acids, counting both end residues. The germline V gene encodes CDR1 SEHNR and CDR2 FQNEAQ (reference sequence). The CDR3 here is CASSPLVWI.

This clonotype came up a few times. The J gene is TRBJ2-7, the V gene TRBV6-2 or TRBV6-3; D gene unclear. V was cut by 4 bases and J by 0 bases, with 10 bases left in between. The CDR3 consists of 14 residues. In germline, CDR1 is MNHEY, CDR2 SVGEGT. For the CDR3, the DNA is TGTGCCAGCAGTTTCCGTCTAAGCTCCTACGAGCAGTACGTC. Translated: CASSFRLSSYEQYV.